This is a list of T cell receptor beta chains from one sample in a study of cytomegalovirus exposure and HLA in healthy donors. The repertoire was sequenced with immunoSEQ multiplex PCR; TCRdb's copy has only in-frame clones and lacks some. The repertoire holds 74,000 or so clones, about 80% seen once, with 7.2% in the top ten. Sequenced: PBMCs. The receptors originated from a woman aged 40 to 50 in good health and CMV-seronegative. Each CDR3 is given without its conserved first and last residue.

CDR3 protein | J gene | CDR3 length | V gene
ASSEGPGYQPQH | TRBJ1-5 | 12 | TRBV2
ASSQGGPLLNEQF | TRBJ2-1 | 13 | TRBV4-2
ASSLRGRATDTQY | TRBJ2-3 | 13 | TRBV7-2
ASSRGQATYLGYT | TRBJ1-2 | 13 | TRBV4-3
ASSLAPRQEGNYGYT | TRBJ1-2 | 15 | TRBV5-1
ASSPSDDRGEY | TRBJ2-7 | 11 | TRBV18
AWTLGYEQY | TRBJ2-7 | 9 | TRBV30
ASGTTYEQY | TRBJ2-7 | 9 | TRBV7-9
ASSLGGGISYGYT | TRBJ1-2 | 13 | TRBV7-2
ASSRERAPASYEQY | TRBJ2-7 | 14 | TRBV21-1
ASSIRTGNTKETQY | TRBJ2-5 | 14 | TRBV19
ASSQAGQGIMEQY | TRBJ2-7 | 13 | TRBV4-3
ASSEARDRRKYGYT | TRBJ1-2 | 14 | TRBV6-1
ASSLRRTDTDTQY | TRBJ2-3 | 13 | TRBV7-9
ASSLGAGGPLGEQY | TRBJ2-7 | 14 | TRBV7-2
ASSIGTGGSYEQY | TRBJ2-7 | 13 | TRBV19
ASSIQGVYGYT | TRBJ1-2 | 11 | TRBV11-2
AGGTGRADTQY | TRBJ2-3 | 11 | TRBV5-3
ASSVGQGPNTGELF | TRBJ2-2 | 14 | TRBV2
ASSQDSFSYT | TRBJ1-2 | 10 | TRBV4-3
ASTPGGNQETQY | TRBJ2-5 | 12 | TRBV28
ASSETGTGGPYGYT | TRBJ1-2 | 14 | TRBV6-4